This T cell receptor (beta chain) appears in the sequencing data of a study of OX40 agonist ivuxolimab in advanced cancers. As concerns this clone: Its antigen remains unknown.

Here immunoSEQ multiplex PCR was the method, and the copy in TCRdb shows in-frame clones only, minus some. Of under 100,000 clones listed, over 75% are singletons. The CDR3 totals 14 residues. Trimming removed 4 bases from V and 3 bases from J, with 12 bases in between. Germline values: CDR1 KGHSH, CDR2 LQKENI. Study results and caveats: The authors did not determine the antigen specificity of the expanded peripheral T cells.

The chain is built from TRBV18 and TRBJ1-1; D is unresolved. Here the sequenced sample was CD4+ or CD8+ T cells sorted from blood, taken in a trial of the OX40 agonist ivuxolimab. The sequence was obtained from an adult with an advanced solid tumor such as melanoma, head and neck, liver or kidney cancer. CDR3 nucleotide sequence: TGTGCCAGCTCACTGATCGAGGGTGACACTGAAGCTTTCTTT. It is translated as CASSLIEGDTEAFF.